This T cell receptor (beta chain) is drawn from a study of T cells in Graves' hyperthyroidism and ophthalmopathy. The study, taken as a whole, reports: From stable hyperthyroidism, ophthalmopathy was separated by a 13 V-J model. Median prediction lead before ophthalmopathy onset was 6.5 months with the model.

CDR1 is LNHNV, CDR2 YYDKDF, per germline (reference sequence). The germline V and J ends were trimmed by 1 base and 6 bases, with 19 bases remaining between them. The CDR3 is 17 residues long. The CDR3 regions of TCR beta were amplified from RNA transcripts. Initially, a first-round RT-PCR of the TCR CDR3 employed the HTBI primer set. From the multiplex PCR reads, TCRdb called clonotypes with MiXCR, one entry per CDR3 protein. The sample has over 500,000 distinct CDR3 sequences, 17% seen once. Each ophthalmopathy patient scored at least 3 on the Clinical Activity Score and at least 4 on NOSPECS grade, with duration under 3 months. Only a few counts were recorded for this clonotype. What it recognizes is unknown.

The specimen was blood. This TCR was sampled from a young woman with Graves' ophthalmopathy. The rearrangement links TRBV15 to TRBJ2-4; tentatively, D is TRBD1 or TRBD2 (6 bases each). CDR3 region: CATSRVGGGYLGNIQYF. Here the CDR3 DNA reads TGTGCCACCAGCAGAGTCGGAGGGGGATATCTAGGAAACATTCAGTACTTC.